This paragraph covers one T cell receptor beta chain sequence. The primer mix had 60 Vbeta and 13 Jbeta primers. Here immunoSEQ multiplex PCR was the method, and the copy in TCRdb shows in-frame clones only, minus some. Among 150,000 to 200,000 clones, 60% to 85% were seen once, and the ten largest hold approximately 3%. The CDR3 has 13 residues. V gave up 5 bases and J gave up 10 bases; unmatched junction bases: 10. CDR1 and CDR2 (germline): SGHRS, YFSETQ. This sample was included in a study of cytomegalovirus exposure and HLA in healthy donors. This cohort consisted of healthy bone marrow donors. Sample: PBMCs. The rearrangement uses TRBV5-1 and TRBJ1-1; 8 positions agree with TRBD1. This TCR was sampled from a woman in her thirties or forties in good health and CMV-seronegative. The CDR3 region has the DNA TGCGCCAGCAGGCCGGGACAGGCCCGTGTAGCTTTCTTT. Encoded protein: CASRPGQARVAFF.